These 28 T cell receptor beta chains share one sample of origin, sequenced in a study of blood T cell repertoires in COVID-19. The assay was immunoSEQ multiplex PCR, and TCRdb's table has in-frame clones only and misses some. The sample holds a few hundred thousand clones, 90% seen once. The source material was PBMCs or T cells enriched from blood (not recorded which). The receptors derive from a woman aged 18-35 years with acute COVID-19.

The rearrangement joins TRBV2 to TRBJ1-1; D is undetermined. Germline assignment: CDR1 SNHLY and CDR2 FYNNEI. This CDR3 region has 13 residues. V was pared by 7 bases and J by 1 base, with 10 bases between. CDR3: CASNPVPNTEAFF. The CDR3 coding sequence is TGTGCCAGCAACCCGGTACCGAACACTGAAGCTTTCTTT.

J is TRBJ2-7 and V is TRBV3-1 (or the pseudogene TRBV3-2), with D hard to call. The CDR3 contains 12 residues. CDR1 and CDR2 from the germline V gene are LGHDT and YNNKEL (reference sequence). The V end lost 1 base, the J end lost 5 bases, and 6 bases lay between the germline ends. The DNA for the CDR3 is TGTGCCAGCAGCCAAGGTTCCAACGAGCAGTACTTC. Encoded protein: CASSQGSNEQYF.

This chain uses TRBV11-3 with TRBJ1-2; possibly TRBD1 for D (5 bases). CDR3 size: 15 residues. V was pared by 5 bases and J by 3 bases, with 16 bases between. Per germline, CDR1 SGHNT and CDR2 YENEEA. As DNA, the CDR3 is TGTGCCAGCAGCCCGTTTGGTGGGGCGCACTATGGCTACACCTTC. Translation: CASSPFGGAHYGYTF.

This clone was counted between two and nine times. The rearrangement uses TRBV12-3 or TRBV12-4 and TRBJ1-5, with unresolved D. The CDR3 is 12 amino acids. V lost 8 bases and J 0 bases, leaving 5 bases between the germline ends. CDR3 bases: TGTGCCAGCCAGGCTAGCAATCAGCCCCAGCATTTT. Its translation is CASQASNQPQHF.

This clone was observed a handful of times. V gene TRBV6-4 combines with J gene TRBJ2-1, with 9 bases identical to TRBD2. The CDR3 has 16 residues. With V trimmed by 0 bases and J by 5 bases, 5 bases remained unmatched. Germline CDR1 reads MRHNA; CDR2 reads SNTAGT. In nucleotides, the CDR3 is TGTGCCAGCAGTGACTCCGCGGGAGGGGGGGACAATGAGCAGTTCTTC. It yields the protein CASSDSAGGGDNEQFF.

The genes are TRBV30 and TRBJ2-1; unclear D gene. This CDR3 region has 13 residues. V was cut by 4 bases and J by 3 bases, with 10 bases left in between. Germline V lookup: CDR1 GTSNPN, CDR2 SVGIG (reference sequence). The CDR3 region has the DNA TGTGCCTGGAAAATCGGTTACTACAATGAGCAGTTCTTC. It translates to CAWKIGYYNEQFF.

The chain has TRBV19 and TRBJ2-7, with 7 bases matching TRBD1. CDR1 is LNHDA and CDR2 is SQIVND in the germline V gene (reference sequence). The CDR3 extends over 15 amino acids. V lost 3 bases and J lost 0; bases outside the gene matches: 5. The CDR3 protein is CASSIGQVNSYEQYF. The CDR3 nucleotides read TGTGCCAGTAGTATCGGACAGGTTAACTCCTACGAGCAGTACTTC.

CDR3 residues: CAISGDQGYGYTF. In nucleotides, the CDR3 is TGTGCCATCAGTGGGGACCAGGGGTATGGCTACACCTTC. The rearrangement links TRBV10-3 to TRBJ1-2; D is possibly TRBD1 (6 bases). Per the germline V gene, CDR1 is ENHRY and CDR2 is SYGVKD. Trimming took 4 bases from V and 5 from J, leaving 11 bases between them. The CDR3 extends over 13 amino acids.

The CDR3 loop reads CASSSPGVAGISGANVLTF. CDR3 DNA: TGTGCCAGCAGCTCTCCCGGGGTAGCGGGGATCTCTGGGGCCAACGTCCTGACTTTC. The V call is TRBV5-6, the J call TRBJ2-6; TRBD2 matches at 8 bases. The V and J ends lost 3 bases and 0 bases, in that order; junction bases with no gene match: 11. This CDR3 contains 19 residues. In germline, CDR1 is SGHDT, CDR2 YYEEEE.

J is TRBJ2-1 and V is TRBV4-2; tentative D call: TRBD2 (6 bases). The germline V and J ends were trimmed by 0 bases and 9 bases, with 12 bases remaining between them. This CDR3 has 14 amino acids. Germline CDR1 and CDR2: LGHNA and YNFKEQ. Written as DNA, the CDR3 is TGTGCCAGCAGCCAAGAAGGGGAGGAAGGTGAGCAGTTCTTC. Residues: CASSQEGEEGEQFF.

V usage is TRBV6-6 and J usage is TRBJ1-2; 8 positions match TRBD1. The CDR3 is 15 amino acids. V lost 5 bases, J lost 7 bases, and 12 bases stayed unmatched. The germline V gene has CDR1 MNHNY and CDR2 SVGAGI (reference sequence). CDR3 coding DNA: TGTGCCAGCAGTCCTCCCCGGACAGGGAATTCTGGCTACACCTTC. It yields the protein CASSPPRTGNSGYTF.

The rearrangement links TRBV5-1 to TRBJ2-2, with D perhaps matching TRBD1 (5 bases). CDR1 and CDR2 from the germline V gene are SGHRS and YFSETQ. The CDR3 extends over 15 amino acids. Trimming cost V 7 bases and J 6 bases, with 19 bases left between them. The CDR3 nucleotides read TGCGCCAGCCATCTTCGGCAGGGTGTTCCCGGGGAGCTGTTTTTT. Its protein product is CASHLRQGVPGELFF. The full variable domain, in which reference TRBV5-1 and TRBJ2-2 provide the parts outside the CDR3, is KAGVTQTPRYLIKTRGQQVTLSCSPISGHRSVSWYQQTPGQGLQFLFEYFSETQRNKGNFPGRFSGRQFSNSRSEMNVSTLELGDSALYLCASHLRQGVPGELFFGEGSRLTVL.

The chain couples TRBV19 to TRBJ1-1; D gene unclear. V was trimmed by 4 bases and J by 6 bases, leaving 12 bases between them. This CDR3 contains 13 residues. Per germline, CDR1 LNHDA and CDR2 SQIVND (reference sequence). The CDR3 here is CASSRNRDAEAFF. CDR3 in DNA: TGTGCCAGTAGTAGAAACCGGGATGCTGAAGCTTTCTTT.

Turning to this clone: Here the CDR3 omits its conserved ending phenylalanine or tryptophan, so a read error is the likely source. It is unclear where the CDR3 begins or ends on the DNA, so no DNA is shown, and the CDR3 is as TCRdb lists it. This chain's CDR3 is CASSPGGRGIYL. This chain connects TRBV11-2 to TRBJ2-7; no check of the table's D call, TRBD1, against the DNA was made. Germline V gives CDR1 SGHAT, CDR2 FQNNGV. With termini counted, the CDR3 has 12 amino acids.

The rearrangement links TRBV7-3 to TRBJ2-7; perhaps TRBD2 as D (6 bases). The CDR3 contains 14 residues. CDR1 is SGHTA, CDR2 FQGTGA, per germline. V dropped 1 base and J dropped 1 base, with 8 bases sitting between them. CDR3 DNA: TGTGCCAGCAGCTTAAGTAGCGGATCCTACGAGCAGTACTTC. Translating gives CASSLSSGSYEQYF.

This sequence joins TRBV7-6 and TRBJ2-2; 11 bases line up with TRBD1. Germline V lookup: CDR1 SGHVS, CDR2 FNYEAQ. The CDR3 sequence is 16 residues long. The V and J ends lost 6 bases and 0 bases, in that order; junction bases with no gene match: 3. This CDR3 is CASRGQGATNTGELFF. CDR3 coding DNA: TGTGCCAGCAGAGGACAGGGGGCAACGAACACCGGGGAGCTGTTTTTT.

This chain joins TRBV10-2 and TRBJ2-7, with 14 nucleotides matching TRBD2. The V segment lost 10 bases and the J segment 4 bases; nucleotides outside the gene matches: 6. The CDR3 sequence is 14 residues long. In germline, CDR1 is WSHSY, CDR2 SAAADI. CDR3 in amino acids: CATTGLAGGYEQYF. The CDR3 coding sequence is TGCGCCACCACCGGACTAGCGGGAGGATACGAGCAGTACTTC.

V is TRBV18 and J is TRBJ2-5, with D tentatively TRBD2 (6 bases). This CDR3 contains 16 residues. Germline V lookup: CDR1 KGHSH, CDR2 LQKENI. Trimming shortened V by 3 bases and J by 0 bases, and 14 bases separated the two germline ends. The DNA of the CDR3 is TGTGCCAGCTCACCTCTCGCGGGGAGTTACCAAGAGACCCAGTACTTC. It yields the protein CASSPLAGSYQETQYF. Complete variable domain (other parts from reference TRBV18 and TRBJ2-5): NAGVMQNPRHLVRRRGQEARLRCSPMKGHSHVYWYRQLPEEGLKFMVYLQKENIIDESGMPKERFSAEFPKEGPSILRIQQVVRGDSAAYFCASSPLAGSYQETQYFGPGTRLLVL.

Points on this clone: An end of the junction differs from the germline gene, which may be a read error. The CDR3 coding sequence is TGCGCTAGCAGTGGAGGGGGACGGACTGGAAACACCATATATTTT. Protein: CASSGGGRTGNTIYF. The chain carries TRBV10-2 and TRBJ1-3; possibly TRBD1 for D (6 bases). CDR1 and CDR2 from the germline V gene are WSHSY and SAAADI. This CDR3 region has 15 residues.

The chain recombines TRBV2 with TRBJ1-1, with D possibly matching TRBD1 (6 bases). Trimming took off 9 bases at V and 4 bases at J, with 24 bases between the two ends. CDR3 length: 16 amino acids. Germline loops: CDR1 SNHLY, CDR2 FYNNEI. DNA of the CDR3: TGTGCCAGACCCAGGGGTTTAGGTCGCGAGGGCACTGAAGCTTTCTTT. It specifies CARPRGLGREGTEAFF.

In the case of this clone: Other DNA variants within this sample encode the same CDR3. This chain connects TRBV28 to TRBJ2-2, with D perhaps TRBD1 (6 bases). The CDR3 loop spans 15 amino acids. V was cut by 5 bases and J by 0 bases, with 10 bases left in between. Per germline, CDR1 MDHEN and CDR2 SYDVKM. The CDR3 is CASSPGTTNTGELFF. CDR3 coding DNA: TGTGCCAGCAGTCCGGGGACAACGAACACCGGGGAGCTGTTTTTT.

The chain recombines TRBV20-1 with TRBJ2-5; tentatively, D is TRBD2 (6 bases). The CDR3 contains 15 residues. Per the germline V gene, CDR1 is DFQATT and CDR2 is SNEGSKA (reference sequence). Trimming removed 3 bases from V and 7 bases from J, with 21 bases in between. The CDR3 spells CSASETGLAYGTQYF. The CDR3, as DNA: TGCAGTGCTAGTGAGACGGGACTGGCCTATGGGACCCAGTACTTC.

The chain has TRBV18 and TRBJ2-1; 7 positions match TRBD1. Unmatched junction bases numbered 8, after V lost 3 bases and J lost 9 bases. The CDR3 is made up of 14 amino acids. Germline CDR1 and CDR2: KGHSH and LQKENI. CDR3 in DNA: TGTGCCAGCTCACCCCAAAGACAGGGTGGTGAGCAGTTCTTC. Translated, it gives CASSPQRQGGEQFF. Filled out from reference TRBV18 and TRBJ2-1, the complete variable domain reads NAGVMQNPRHLVRRRGQEARLRCSPMKGHSHVYWYRQLPEEGLKFMVYLQKENIIDESGMPKERFSAEFPKEGPSILRIQQVVRGDSAAYFCASSPQRQGGEQFFGPGTRLTVL.

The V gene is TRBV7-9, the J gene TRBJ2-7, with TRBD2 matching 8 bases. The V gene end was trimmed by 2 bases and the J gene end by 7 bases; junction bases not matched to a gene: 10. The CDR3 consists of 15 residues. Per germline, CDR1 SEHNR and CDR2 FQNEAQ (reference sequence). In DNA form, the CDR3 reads TGTGCCAGCAGCTTATGGGGGACTAGAGCGACTGAGCAGTACTTC. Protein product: CASSLWGTRATEQYF.

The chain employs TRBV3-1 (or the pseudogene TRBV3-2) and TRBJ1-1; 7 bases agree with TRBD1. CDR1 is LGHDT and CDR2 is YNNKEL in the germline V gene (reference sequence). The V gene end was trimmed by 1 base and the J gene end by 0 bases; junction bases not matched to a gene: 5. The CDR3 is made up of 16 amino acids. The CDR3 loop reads CASSQARGVVNTEAFF. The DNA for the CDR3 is TGTGCCAGCAGCCAAGCCAGGGGGGTAGTGAACACTGAAGCTTTCTTT.

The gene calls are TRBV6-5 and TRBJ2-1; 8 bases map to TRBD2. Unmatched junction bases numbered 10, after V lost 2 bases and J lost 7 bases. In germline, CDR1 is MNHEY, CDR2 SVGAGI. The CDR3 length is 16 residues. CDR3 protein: CASSYDPSGRGNEQFF. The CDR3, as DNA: TGTGCCAGCAGTTACGATCCTAGCGGGCGGGGTAATGAGCAGTTCTTC.

CDR3 sequence: CASSQTVGDTEAFF. CDR3 coding DNA: TGTGCCAGCTCACAGACAGTTGGGGACACTGAAGCTTTCTTT. This rearrangement joins TRBV18 to TRBJ1-1, with D maybe TRBD1 (5 bases). V shed 4 bases and J shed 3 bases, with 12 bases lying between them. CDR3 length: 14 residues. Germline V CDR1 and CDR2: KGHSH, LQKENI.

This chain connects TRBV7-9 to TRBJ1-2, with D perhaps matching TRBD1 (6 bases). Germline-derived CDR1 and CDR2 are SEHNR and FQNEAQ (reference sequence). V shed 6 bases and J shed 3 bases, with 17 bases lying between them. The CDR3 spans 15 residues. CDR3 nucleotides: TGTGCCAGCAGTCCAGTGGCACAGGGAGACTATGGCTACACCTTC. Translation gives CASSPVAQGDYGYTF.